What follows describes a single TCR beta chain. The antigen remains unidentified. Libraries used 5'RACE template switching adding universal primer site and UMIs. TCRdb reprocessed the 5' RACE reads and reports one entry per CDR3 protein, with no DNA. Here the sample table reports some 300,000 distinct CDR3 sequences. This entry is derived from a study of T cells expressing NK-cell markers. Study information: From sorted CD3+CD56+NKG2C+, CD3+CD56+NKG2C- and CD3+CD56-NKG2C+ T cells came the TCR beta repertoires.

Findings of the study overall: These clonotypes additionally ranked first within the CD3+CD56-NKG2C+ fraction of a few donors. For a handful of donors, the dominant NKG2C+ clonotypes made up about 1.0-7.5% of their CD8+ T cells.

The CDR3 extends over 14 amino acids. The clonotype comes from a young man in good health. Sample: blood T cells: a sorted CD56 or NKG2C T cell subset, CD4+ or CD8+ T cells, or bulk PBMC T cells (not recorded which). The rearrangement joins TRBV12-3 or TRBV12-4 to TRBJ2-2. CDR3: CASREIETHGELFF.